This T cell receptor beta chain was captured in a study of beta chain features in type 1 diabetes. Expressed TCRB transcripts were sequenced because the entire RNA isolate underwent reverse transcription. Sequencing used immunoSEQ multiplex PCR; TCRdb keeps in-frame clones, though not all of them. The sample consists of about 300,000 clones, around 7.8% of them appearing once. The CDR3 has 15 residues. V was cut by 4 bases and J by 5 bases, with 12 bases left in between. The germline V gene encodes CDR1 SGHTA and CDR2 FQGNSA. The sequencing input was central memory CD4+ T cells from blood. This receptor was obtained from a woman between 18 and 30 years old in good health. The chain couples TRBV7-2 to TRBJ1-6; weak D call: TRBD1 (5 bases). CDR3 amino acids: CASSSQALDNSPLHF. For the CDR3, the DNA is TGTGCCAGCAGCTCACAGGCCCTCGATAATTCACCCCTCCACTTT. The full variable domain, rest sourced from reference TRBV7-2 and TRBJ1-6, is GAGVSQSPSNKVTEKGKDVELRCDPISGHTALYWYRQSLGQGLEFLIYFQGNSAPDKSGLPSDRFSAERTGGSVSTLTIQRTQQEDSAVYLCASSSQALDNSPLHFGNGTRLTVT.